This T cell receptor beta chain was profiled in a study of OX40 agonist ivuxolimab in advanced cancers. At the level of the study: Patients got intravenous ivuxolimab at 0.01 to 10 mg/kg every 2 weeks. Those treated in dose escalation had hepatocellular carcinoma, melanoma, renal cell cancer or head and neck cancer. Study results and limitations: The study observed clonal expansion of CD4+ and CD8+ blood T cells by week 6 at 0.1 to 3.0 mg/kg.

Worth noting for this clone: Its target is not known.

Baseline, cycle 4 day 1, and cycle 7 day 1 were the blood sampling points. Assay used: immunoSEQ multiplex PCR; TCRdb lists only in-frame clones, some missing. The repertoire has roughly 16,000 clones, about 75% of them found once; the top ten carry roughly 12%. The sample was CD4+ or CD8+ T cells sorted from blood, taken in a trial of the OX40 agonist ivuxolimab. The receptor's source is an adult with an advanced solid tumor such as melanoma, head and neck, liver or kidney cancer.

CDR3 sequence reads: CASSSSRNTEAFF. The CDR3 DNA is TGTGCCAGCAGCTCGTCTAGGAACACTGAAGCTTTCTTT. The chain employs TRBV7-9 and TRBJ1-1; D gene uncertain. Between the trimmed V and J ends, which lost 4 bases and 1 base, there was a span of 7 bases. The CDR3 has 13 residues. Germline V CDR1 and CDR2: SEHNR, FQNEAQ (reference sequence).